Following are 3 T cell receptor beta chains from one sample sequenced in a study of blood T cell repertoires in COVID-19. Profiled with immunoSEQ multiplex PCR; TCRdb holds only in-frame clones, not every one. Among 35,000 to 45,000 clones listed, around 90% were seen once. Sequenced: peripheral blood. The origin of the receptors is a man in his 60s with acute or convalescent COVID-19.

The chain links TRBV5-6 to TRBJ1-6; 7 bases agree with TRBD1. This CDR3 has 16 residues. The junction had 13 bases not matched to a gene; V was cut back by 4 bases and J by 9 bases. From germline, CDR1 is SGHDT and CDR2 YYEEEE. The CDR3 reads CASSALRQGRGSPLHF. The CDR3 region has the DNA TGTGCCAGCAGCGCCCTCCGACAGGGACGGGGTTCACCCCTCCACTTT.

The chain recombines TRBV6-1 with TRBJ1-5; TRBD1 agrees at 10 bases. The V gene's germline CDR1 is MNHNS and CDR2 SASEGT. J was trimmed by 2 bases and V by 0 bases; bases with no gene match: 1. This CDR3 is built from 16 residues. CDR3: CASSEAGTGGNQPQHF. As DNA, the CDR3 is TGTGCCAGCAGTGAAGCCGGGACAGGGGGCAATCAGCCCCAGCATTTT.

This chain links TRBV9 with TRBJ2-1, with D possibly TRBD2 on 5 matching bases. Trimming left V 1 base short and J 0 bases short, with 8 bases between. The germline gives CDR1 SGDLS, CDR2 YYNGEE. The CDR3 loop spans 15 amino acids. The CDR3 bases are TGTGCCAGCAGCGTAAGTGGGAGCTCCTACAATGAGCAGTTCTTC. Encoded protein: CASSVSGSSYNEQFF.